This T cell receptor beta chain was captured by sequencing in a study of monozygotic twins with inflammatory bowel disease. Study findings and constraints: Backing was not found for a single strong signal or clonotype associated with IBD. Since immunosuppressive treatments differed, patient repertoires may have gained added variability.

The CDR3 extends over 16 amino acids. Looked up from germline, CDR1 is LGHDT and CDR2 is YNNKEL (reference sequence). With respect to this clonotype: Its antigen remains unidentified.

Each CDR3 protein gets one entry in TCRdb, which reprocessed the 5' RACE reads and gives no DNA. Listed are some 300,000 distinct CDR3 sequences; more than 4.5% falls within the top ten. The chain joins TRBV3-1 to TRBJ2-7; TCRdb's assignment of TRBD1 cannot be checked, as there is no DNA. The receptor was derived from a human donor with ulcerative colitis or Crohn's disease, or a healthy co-twin of an affected twin (not recorded which). Sequenced: blood. CDR3 region: CASSQETGERDHEQYF.